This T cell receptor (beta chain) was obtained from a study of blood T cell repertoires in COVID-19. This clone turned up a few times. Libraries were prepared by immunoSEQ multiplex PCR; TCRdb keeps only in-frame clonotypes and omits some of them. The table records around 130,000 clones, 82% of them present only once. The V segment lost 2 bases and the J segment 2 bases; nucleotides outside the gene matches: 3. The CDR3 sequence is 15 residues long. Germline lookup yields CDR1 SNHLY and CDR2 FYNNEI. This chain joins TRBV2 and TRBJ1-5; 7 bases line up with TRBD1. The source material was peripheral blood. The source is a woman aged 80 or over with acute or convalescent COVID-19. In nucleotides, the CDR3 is TGTGCCAGCAGTGAAAACAGGGGAGGCAATCAGCCCCAGCATTTT. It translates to CASSENRGGNQPQHF.